The present entry profiles one T cell receptor beta chain with its context. What it recognizes is unknown. Germline V gene data show CDR1 as DFQATT and CDR2 as SNEGSKA (reference sequence). The CDR3 length is 11 residues. V lost 6 bases, J lost 7 bases, and 11 bases lay in between. This specimen comes from a study of CD8 T cells in Susac syndrome. Study-level points and caveats: In Susac patients, clonal expansion was not detected in CD4+ cells.

RNA was extracted with the RNeasy kit, and a quantity of about 0.45 to 1 ug was reverse transcribed using random hexamers. TCRdb reprocessed the immunoSEQ multiplex PCR reads via MiXCR and lists one record per CDR3 protein. The data show under 200,000 distinct CDR3 sequences, 90% to 96% seen once. The sample was CD4+ T cells from PBMCs. The chain has TRBV20-1 and TRBJ2-3; D is perhaps TRBD2 (5 bases). This receptor was obtained from a human donor with Susac syndrome. CDR3 nucleotides: TGCAGTGCCCAAGGACTTAATACGCAGTATTTT. Protein product: CSAQGLNTQYF.